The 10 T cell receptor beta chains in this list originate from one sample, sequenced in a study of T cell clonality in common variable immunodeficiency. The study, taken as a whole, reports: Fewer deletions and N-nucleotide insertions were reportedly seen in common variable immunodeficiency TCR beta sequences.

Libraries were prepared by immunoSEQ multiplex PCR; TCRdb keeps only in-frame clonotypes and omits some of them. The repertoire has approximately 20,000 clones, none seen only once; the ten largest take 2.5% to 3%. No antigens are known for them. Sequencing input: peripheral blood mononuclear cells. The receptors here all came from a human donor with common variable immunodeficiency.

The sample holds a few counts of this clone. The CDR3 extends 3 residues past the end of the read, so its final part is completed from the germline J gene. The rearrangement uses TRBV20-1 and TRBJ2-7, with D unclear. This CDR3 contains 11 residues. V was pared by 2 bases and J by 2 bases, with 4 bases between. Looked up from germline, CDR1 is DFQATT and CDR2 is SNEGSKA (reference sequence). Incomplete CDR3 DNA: TGCAGTGCTAGAACGGCCTACGAG. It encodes CSARTAYE. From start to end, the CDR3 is CSARTAYEQYF.

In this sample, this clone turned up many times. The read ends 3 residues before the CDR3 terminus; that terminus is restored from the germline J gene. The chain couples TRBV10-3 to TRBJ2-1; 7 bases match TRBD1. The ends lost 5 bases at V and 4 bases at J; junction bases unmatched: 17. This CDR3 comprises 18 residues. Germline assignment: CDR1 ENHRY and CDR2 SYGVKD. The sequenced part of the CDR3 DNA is TGTGCCATCAGTTCCTACGCCTCCGGGACAGAAAATTACAATGAG. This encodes CAISSYASGTENYNE. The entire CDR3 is CAISSYASGTENYNEQFF.

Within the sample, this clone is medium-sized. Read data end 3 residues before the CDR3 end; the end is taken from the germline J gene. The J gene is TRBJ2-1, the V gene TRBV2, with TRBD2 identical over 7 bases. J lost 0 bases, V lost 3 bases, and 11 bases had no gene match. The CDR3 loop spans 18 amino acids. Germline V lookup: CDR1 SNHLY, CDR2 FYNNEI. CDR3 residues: CASSDRPSSGYSYNEQFF. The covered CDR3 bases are TGTGCCAGCAGTGACCGACCTTCTAGCGGATACTCCTACAATGAG.

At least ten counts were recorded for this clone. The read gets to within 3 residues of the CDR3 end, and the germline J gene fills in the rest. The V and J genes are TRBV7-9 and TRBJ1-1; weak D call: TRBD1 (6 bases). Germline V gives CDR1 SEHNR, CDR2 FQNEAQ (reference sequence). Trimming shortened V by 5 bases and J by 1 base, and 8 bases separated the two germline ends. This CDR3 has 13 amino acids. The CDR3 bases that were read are TGTGCCAGCAGCAGAGGGGGGAACACTGAA. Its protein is CASSRGGNTE. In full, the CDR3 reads CASSRGGNTEAFF.

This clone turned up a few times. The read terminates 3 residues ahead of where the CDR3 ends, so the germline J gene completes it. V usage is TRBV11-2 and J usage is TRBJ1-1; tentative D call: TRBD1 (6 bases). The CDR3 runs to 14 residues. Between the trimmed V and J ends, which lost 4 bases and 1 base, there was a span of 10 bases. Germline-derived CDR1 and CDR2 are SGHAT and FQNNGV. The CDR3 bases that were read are TGTGCCAGCAGCTCCCTGGACAGGAACACTGAA. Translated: CASSSLDRNTE. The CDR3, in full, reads CASSSLDRNTEAFF. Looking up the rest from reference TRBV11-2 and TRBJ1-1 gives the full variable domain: EAGVAQSPRYKIIEKRQSVAFWCNPISGHATLYWYQQILGQGPKLLIQFQNNGVVDDSQLPKDRFSAERLKGVDSTLKIQPAKLEDSAVYLCASSSLDRNTEAFFGQGTRLTVV.

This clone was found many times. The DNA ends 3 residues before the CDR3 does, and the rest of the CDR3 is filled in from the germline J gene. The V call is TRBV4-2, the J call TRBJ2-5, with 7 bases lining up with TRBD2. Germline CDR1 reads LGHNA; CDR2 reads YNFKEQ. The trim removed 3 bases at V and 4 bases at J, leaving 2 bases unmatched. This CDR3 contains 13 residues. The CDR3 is CASSQGLPETQYF. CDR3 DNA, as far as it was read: TGTGCCAGCAGCCAGGGACTACCAGAGACC.

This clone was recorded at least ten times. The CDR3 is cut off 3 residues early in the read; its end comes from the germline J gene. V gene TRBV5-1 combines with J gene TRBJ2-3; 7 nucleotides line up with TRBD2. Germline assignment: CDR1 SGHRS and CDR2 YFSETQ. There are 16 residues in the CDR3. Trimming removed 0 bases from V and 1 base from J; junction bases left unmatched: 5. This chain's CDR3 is CASSLVAGAGTDTQYF. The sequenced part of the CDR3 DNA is TGCGCCAGCAGCTTGGTTGCGGGAGCGGGCACAGATACG.

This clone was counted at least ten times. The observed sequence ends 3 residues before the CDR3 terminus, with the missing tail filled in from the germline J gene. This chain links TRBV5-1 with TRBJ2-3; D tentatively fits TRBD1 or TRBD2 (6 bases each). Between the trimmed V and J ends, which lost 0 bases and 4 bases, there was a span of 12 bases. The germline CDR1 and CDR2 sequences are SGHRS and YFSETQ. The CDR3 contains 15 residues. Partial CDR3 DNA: TGCGCCAGCAGCTTGGTACAGGGAGGCGCAGATACG. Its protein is CASSLVQGGADT. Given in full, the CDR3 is CASSLVQGGADTQYF.

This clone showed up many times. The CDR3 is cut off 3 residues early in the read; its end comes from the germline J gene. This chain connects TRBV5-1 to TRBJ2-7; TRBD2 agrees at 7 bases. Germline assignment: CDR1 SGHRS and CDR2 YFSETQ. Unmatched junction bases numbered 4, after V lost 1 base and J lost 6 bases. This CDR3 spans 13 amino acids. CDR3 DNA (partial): TGCGCCAGCAGCTTGTCGTCGGGGGGCGAG. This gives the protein CASSLSSGGE. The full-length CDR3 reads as CASSLSSGGEQYF.

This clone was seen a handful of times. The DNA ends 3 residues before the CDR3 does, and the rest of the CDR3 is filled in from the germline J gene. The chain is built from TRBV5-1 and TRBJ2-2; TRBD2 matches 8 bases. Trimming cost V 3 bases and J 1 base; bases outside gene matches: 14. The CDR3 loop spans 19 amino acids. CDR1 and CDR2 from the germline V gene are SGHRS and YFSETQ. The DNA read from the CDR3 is TGCGCCAGCAGCTGGGATGTGAAGAGCGGGAGCCTGAACACCGGGGAG. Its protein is CASSWDVKSGSLNTGE. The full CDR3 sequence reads CASSWDVKSGSLNTGELFF.